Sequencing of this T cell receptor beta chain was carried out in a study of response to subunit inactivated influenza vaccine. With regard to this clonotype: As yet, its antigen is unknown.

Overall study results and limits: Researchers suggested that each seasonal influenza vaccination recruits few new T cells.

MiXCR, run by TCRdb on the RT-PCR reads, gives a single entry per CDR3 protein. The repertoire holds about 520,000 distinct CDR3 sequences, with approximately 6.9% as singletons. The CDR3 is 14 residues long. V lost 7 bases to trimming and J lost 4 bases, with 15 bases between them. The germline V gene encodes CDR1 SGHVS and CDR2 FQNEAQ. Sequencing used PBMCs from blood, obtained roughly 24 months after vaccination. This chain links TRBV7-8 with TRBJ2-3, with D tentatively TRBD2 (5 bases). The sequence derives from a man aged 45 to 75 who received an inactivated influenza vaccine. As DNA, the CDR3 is TGTGCCAGCACTCCCTCCGGGGTACCAGATACGCAGTATTTT. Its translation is CASTPSGVPDTQYF.